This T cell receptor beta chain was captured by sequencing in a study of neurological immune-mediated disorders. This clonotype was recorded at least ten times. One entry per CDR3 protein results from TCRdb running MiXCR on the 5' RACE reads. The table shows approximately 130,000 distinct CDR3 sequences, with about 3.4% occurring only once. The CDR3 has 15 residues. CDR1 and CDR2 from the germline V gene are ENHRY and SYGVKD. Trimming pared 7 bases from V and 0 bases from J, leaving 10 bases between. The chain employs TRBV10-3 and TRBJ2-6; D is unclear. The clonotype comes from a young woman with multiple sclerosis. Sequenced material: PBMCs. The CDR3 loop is CAINARDSGANVLTF. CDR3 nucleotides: TGTGCCATCAACGCAAGAGACTCTGGGGCCAACGTCCTGACTTTC.